One sample yielded the 25 T cell receptor beta chains listed below, sequenced in a study of spatial heterogeneity in lung cancer. Specified time point: sample taken at primary tumor resection. Study-level points and caveats: One measure, the expanded intratumoral alpha and beta TCR count, tracked tumor mutation counts.

Each CDR3 protein gets one entry after TCRdb re-called the 5' RACE reads with MiXCR. The table records approximately 7,000 distinct CDR3 sequences, over 8.5% of them present only once. These receptors have no identified antigens. This sample comprised lung tumor tissue, obtained at surgery. Every receptor here comes from a female donor with early-stage non-small cell lung cancer.

This clonotype was picked up a small number of times. The chain combines TRBV7-3 with TRBJ2-1, with D possibly matching TRBD2 (6 bases). The CDR3 sequence is 15 residues long. The V and J ends lost 5 bases and 4 bases respectively, with 15 bases between them. The V gene's germline CDR1 is SGHTA and CDR2 FQGTGA. CDR3 sequence (DNA): TGTGCCAGCAGCAACGTTCCGGGAGTTTACAATGAGCAGTTCTTC. Translating gives CASSNVPGVYNEQFF.

This sequence joins TRBV5-1 and TRBJ2-5; no clear D. Trimming cost V 1 base and J 2 bases, with 9 bases left between them. Germline V gives CDR1 SGHRS, CDR2 YFSETQ. This CDR3 has 14 amino acids. Written as DNA, the CDR3 is TGCGCCAGCAGCTTGCAAAACCCACAAGAGACCCAGTACTTC. It yields the protein CASSLQNPQETQYF.

In this sample, this clonotype is large (0.1 to 1%). The chain recombines TRBV10-3 with TRBJ1-1; no clear D gene. Germline loops: CDR1 ENHRY, CDR2 SYGVKD. This CDR3 contains 12 residues. V was clipped by 4 bases and J by 0 bases, with 3 bases between them. CDR3 residues: CAISGMNTEAFF. DNA for the CDR3: TGTGCCATCAGTGGTATGAACACTGAAGCTTTCTTT.

By share, this clonotype counts as medium-sized. The V call is TRBV2, the J call TRBJ2-2; 11 bases are a match to TRBD2. V dropped 5 bases and J dropped 8; count of bases not matched to a gene: 13. CDR3 length: 17 amino acids. Germline CDR1 is SNHLY and CDR2 is FYNNEI. The CDR3: CASSPPSGGLFDGELFF. The CDR3 bases are TGTGCCAGCAGTCCCCCTAGCGGGGGGCTATTCGATGGGGAGCTGTTTTTT.

This clonotype was recorded at least ten times. The chain has TRBV18 and TRBJ1-1; 8 nucleotides line up with TRBD1. CDR1 is KGHSH, CDR2 LQKENI, per germline. V lost 9 bases and J lost 1; bases outside the gene matches: 7. This CDR3 has 14 residues. The CDR3 bases are TGTGCCAGGGACCGACAGGGGCCGAACACTGAAGCTTTCTTT. Translating it yields CARDRQGPNTEAFF.

This clonotype was picked up a small number of times. The J gene is TRBJ1-3, the V gene TRBV29-1; D remains ambiguous. The CDR3 is 12 amino acids. Germline V gene lookup returns CDR1 SQVTM and CDR2 ANQGSEA. Trimming left V 7 bases short and J 3 bases short, with 10 bases between. The chain's CDR3 is CSARTLGNTIYF. CDR3 bases: TGCAGCGCCAGGACTCTTGGAAACACCATATATTTT.

V is TRBV6-2 or TRBV6-3 and J is TRBJ2-1; 9 bases fit TRBD2. V gave up 2 bases and J gave up 5 bases; unmatched junction bases: 4. Germline CDR1 reads MNHEY; CDR2 reads SVGEGT. CDR3 length: 15 residues. CDR3 in amino acids: CASSYSGGPNNEQFF. Written as DNA, the CDR3 is TGTGCCAGCAGTTACAGCGGGGGGCCCAACAATGAGCAGTTCTTC.

This clonotype was found many times. The gene calls are TRBV5-1 and TRBJ1-2, with D possibly TRBD1 on 5 matching bases. The CDR3 is 11 residues long. Germline CDR1 is SGHRS and CDR2 is YFSETQ. The V end was cut by 4 bases, the J end by 6 bases, with 7 bases between. In DNA form, the CDR3 reads TGCGCCAGCAGCGCAGGGAATGGCTACACCTTC. This translates into CASSAGNGYTF.

The chain has TRBV9 and TRBJ2-1; TRBD1 matches at 9 bases. In germline, CDR1 is SGDLS, CDR2 YYNGEE. The CDR3 covers 13 residues. The ends lost 3 bases at V and 8 bases at J; junction bases unmatched: 3. The DNA for the CDR3 is TGTGCCAGCAGCGGGGACAGGGCCGATGAGCAGTTCTTC. It yields the protein CASSGDRADEQFF.

The chain links TRBV5-5 to TRBJ1-1, with D perhaps TRBD1 (6 bases). V shed 1 base and J shed 1 base, with 8 bases lying between them. CDR3 length: 14 residues. The germline V gene has CDR1 SGHKS and CDR2 YYEKEE (reference sequence). Here the CDR3 DNA reads TGTGCCAGCAGCTTGTGGGGGGCGAACACTGAAGCTTTCTTT. Its protein is CASSLWGANTEAFF. The variable domain in full, with the rest retrieved from reference TRBV5-5 and TRBJ1-1, is DAGVTQSPTHLIKTRGQQVTLRCSPISGHKSVSWYQQVLGQGPQFIFQYYEKEERGRGNFPDRFSARQFPNYSSELNVNALLLGDSALYLCASSLWGANTEAFFGQGTRLTVV.

This clonotype was seen a handful of times. This chain connects TRBV4-1 to TRBJ1-3, with D possibly being TRBD1 (6 bases). V was trimmed by 9 bases and J by 0 bases, leaving 9 bases between them. Germline CDR1 and CDR2: MGHRA and YSYEKL. The CDR3 totals 13 residues. The CDR3 DNA reads TGCGCCAGTCAACAGGGCTCTGGAAACACCATATATTTT. As protein: CASQQGSGNTIYF.

The chain joins TRBV2 to TRBJ2-5; D gene ambiguous. V was clipped by 2 bases and J by 5 bases, with 9 bases between them. Germline-derived CDR1 and CDR2 are SNHLY and FYNNEI. CDR3 length equals 13 residues. CDR3 DNA sequence: TGTGCCAGCAGTGAATACAATTCCGAGACCCAGTACTTC. Protein product: CASSEYNSETQYF. The variable domain in full, with the rest retrieved from reference TRBV2 and TRBJ2-5, is EPEVTQTPSHQVTQMGQEVILRCVPISNHLYFYWYRQILGQKVEFLVSFYNNEISEKSEIFDDQFSVERPDGSNFTLKIRSTKLEDSAMYFCASSEYNSETQYFGPGTRLLVL.

This clonotype was seen a handful of times. J is TRBJ1-1 and V is TRBV10-3; D uncertain. Trimming removed 6 bases from V and 6 bases from J, with 29 bases in between. Germline V gives CDR1 ENHRY, CDR2 SYGVKD. The CDR3 totals 18 residues. The CDR3 DNA sequence: TGTGCCATCAGCTTCAACTTTAGAACCCGGGCAGACGACCCTGAAGCTTTCTTT. Its protein is CAISFNFRTRADDPEAFF.

The DNA of the CDR3 is TGTGCCAGTCAATCCCGGGACAGGGGGTTGAGTCAGCCCCAGCATTTT. Its translation: CASQSRDRGLSQPQHF. The rearrangement uses TRBV19 and TRBJ1-5; 11 bases line up with TRBD1. The V gene's germline CDR1 is LNHDA and CDR2 SQIVND (reference sequence). The V segment lost 8 bases and the J segment 6 bases; nucleotides outside the gene matches: 12. CDR3 size: 16 residues.

The rearrangement joins TRBV5-1 to TRBJ2-7; 11 nucleotides align to TRBD1. V shed 4 bases, J shed 5 bases, and the junction held 5 bases outside the gene matches. The germline V gene has CDR1 SGHRS and CDR2 YFSETQ. There are 14 residues in the CDR3. CDR3 protein: CASSGDRGYNEQYF. The CDR3, as DNA: TGCGCCAGCAGCGGGGACAGGGGGTATAACGAGCAGTACTTC.

By sample share, this clonotype is medium-sized. The genes are TRBV5-1 and TRBJ2-3; no clear D gene. CDR3 length: 13 residues. The V and J ends lost 1 base and 6 bases respectively, with 9 bases between them. Germline V lookup: CDR1 SGHRS, CDR2 YFSETQ. This CDR3 reads CASSLSGFDTQYF. DNA for the CDR3: TGCGCCAGCAGCTTGTCCGGTTTTGATACGCAGTATTTT.

The chain combines TRBV5-1 with TRBJ2-5; 9 bases line up with TRBD1. V shed 3 bases, J shed 5 bases, and the junction held 5 bases outside the gene matches. CDR3 length: 14 amino acids. The V gene's germline CDR1 is SGHRS and CDR2 YFSETQ. The CDR3 coding sequence is TGCGCCAGCAGCTATACAGGGGGCTGGGAGACCCAGTACTTC. It specifies CASSYTGGWETQYF.

This clonotype is labeled medium-sized (0.01 to 0.1%). The chain uses TRBV5-1 and TRBJ1-1, with no clear D. This CDR3 has 12 residues. V was clipped by 4 bases and J by 6 bases, with 10 bases between them. Germline CDR1 and CDR2: SGHRS and YFSETQ. CDR3 DNA sequence: TGCGCCAGCAGCGGCGGGGTGGCTGAAGCTTTCTTT. As protein: CASSGGVAEAFF.

The chain is built from TRBV30 and TRBJ1-5, with 7 bases fitting TRBD1. Trimming cost V 2 bases and J 4 bases; bases outside gene matches: 8. The CDR3 totals 15 residues. Germline CDR1 is GTSNPN and CDR2 is SVGIG (reference sequence). CDR3 DNA sequence: TGTGCCTGGAGTATCGCCTGGGACAGTAATCAGCCCCAGCATTTT. It translates to CAWSIAWDSNQPQHF.

To note about this clonotype: Just one base apart from a much larger clone, this may be a read error. The chain joins TRBV5-1 to TRBJ1-2; D is undetermined. There are 13 residues in the CDR3. CDR1 and CDR2 from the germline V gene are SGHRS and YFSETQ. V shed 0 bases and J shed 4 bases, with 7 bases lying between them. CDR3: CASSLGAVYGYTF. CDR3 in DNA: TGCGCCAGCAGCTTGGGGGCAGTCTATGGCTACACCTTC. Looking up the rest from reference TRBV5-1 and TRBJ1-2 gives the full variable domain: KAGVTQTPRYLIKTRGQQVTLSCSPISGHRSVSWYQQTPGQGLQFLFEYFSETQRNKGNFPGRFSGRQFSNSRSEMNVSTLELGDSALYLCASSLGAVYGYTFGSGTRLTVV.

This clonotype is classed as medium-sized. This chain uses TRBV20-1 with TRBJ2-7, with D perhaps assigned TRBD1 or TRBD2 (6 bases each). The length of the CDR3 is 13 residues. Trimming stripped 7 bases from V and 2 bases from J, with 15 bases between. Germline loops: CDR1 DFQATT, CDR2 SNEGSKA (reference sequence). The chain's CDR3 is CSVYAGHTYEQYF. The CDR3 region has the DNA TGCAGTGTCTACGCGGGACACACCTACGAGCAGTACTTC.

The table lists this clonotype with many counts. The chain joins TRBV14 to TRBJ2-1; D ambiguous. Germline CDR1 reads SGHDN; CDR2 reads FVKESK. The ends were cut back, 0 bases at V and 8 bases at J, with 11 bases in the middle. The CDR3 is 14 amino acids. DNA for the CDR3: TGTGCCAGCAGCCAAGAGGCCCCTCCCGATGAGCAGTTCTTC. This gives the protein CASSQEAPPDEQFF.

This clonotype occurred many times. V and J are TRBV6-5 and TRBJ1-1; tentatively, D is TRBD1 (5 bases). V was clipped by 0 bases and J by 2 bases, with 10 bases between them. This CDR3 has 15 residues. CDR1 and CDR2 (germline): MNHEY, SVGAGI. CDR3 coding DNA: TGTGCCAGCAGTTACTCGAGGTGGACAAACACTGAAGCTTTCTTT. Protein sequence: CASSYSRWTNTEAFF.

This clonotype appeared a few times. V usage is TRBV6-1 and J usage is TRBJ1-1; the D gene is possibly TRBD1 (5 bases). Germline CDR1 and CDR2: MNHNS and SASEGT. Trimming removed 3 bases at V and 5 bases at J, with 10 bases between. This CDR3 region has 13 residues. The CDR3 is CASSDRTQTEAFF. In DNA form, the CDR3 reads TGTGCCAGCAGTGACAGGACACAGACTGAAGCTTTCTTT.

This clonotype appeared many times. The J gene is TRBJ2-7, the V gene TRBV7-9; D assignment may be TRBD1 or TRBD2 (6 bases each). V was cut by 7 bases and J by 5 bases, with 15 bases left in between. The germline gives CDR1 SEHNR, CDR2 FQNEAQ (reference sequence). The CDR3 length is 13 residues. As DNA, the CDR3 is TGTGCCAGCACCTTTGGGGGGCCCAACGAGCAGTACTTC. Its translation: CASTFGGPNEQYF.